This record looks at one T cell receptor beta chain sequence and its context. The CDR3 totals 15 residues. Germline-derived CDR1 and CDR2 are LNHNV and YYDKDF (reference sequence). The germline V and J ends were trimmed by 0 bases and 11 bases, with 18 bases remaining between them. Authors' analysis steps: Building a distant-metastasis classifier for papillary thyroid cancer drew on CDR3 differences across clinicopathological groups. TCRdb re-clonotyped the PCR reads through MiXCR. The V and J calls were not made by the authors but by TCRdb's processing. The table lists thousands of clones, more than 25% of them singletons, with 40% to 45% in the top ten. Thyroid surgery was performed in patients who had received no treatment beforehand. The data stem from a study of metastatic and nonmetastatic thyroid tumors. On the study more broadly: Peripheral blood and tumor or nodule samples from malignant and benign thyroid patients were compared.

The specimen sequenced was tumor tissue. The rearrangement links TRBV15 to TRBJ2-3; D gene uncertain. The source of this sequence is a male donor with papillary thyroid cancer or a benign thyroid nodule (not recorded which). Some clones in this sample may be carry-over from other donors' samples. CDR3 DNA sequence: TGTGCCACCAGCAGAGATTTGGAGCAACGGTTCCAGCAGTATTTT. Its protein is CATSRDLEQRFQQYF.